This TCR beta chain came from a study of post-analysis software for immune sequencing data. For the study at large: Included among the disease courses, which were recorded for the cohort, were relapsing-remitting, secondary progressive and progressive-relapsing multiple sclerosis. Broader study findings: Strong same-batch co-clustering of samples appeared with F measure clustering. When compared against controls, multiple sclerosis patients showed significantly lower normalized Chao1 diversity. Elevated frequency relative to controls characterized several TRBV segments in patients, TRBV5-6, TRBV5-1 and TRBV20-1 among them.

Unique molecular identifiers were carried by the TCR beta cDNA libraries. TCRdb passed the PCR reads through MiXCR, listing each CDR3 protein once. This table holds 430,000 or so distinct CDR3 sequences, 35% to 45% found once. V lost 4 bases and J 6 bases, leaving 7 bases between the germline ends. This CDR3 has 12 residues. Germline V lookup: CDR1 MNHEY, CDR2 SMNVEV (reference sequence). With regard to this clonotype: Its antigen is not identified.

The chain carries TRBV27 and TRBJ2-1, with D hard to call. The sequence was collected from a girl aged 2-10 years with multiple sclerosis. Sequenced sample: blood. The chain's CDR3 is CASSSAGNEQFF. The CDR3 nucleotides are TGTGCCAGCAGTTCTGCAGGCAATGAGCAGTTCTTC.